This T cell receptor (beta chain) was sequenced in a study of long-term antiretroviral therapy in people with HIV. Study-level findings and limits: Transplant donor controls retained higher diversity, though diversity increased after ART.

V was clipped by 6 bases and J by 4 bases, with 20 bases between them. Germline V gene data show CDR1 as MDHEN and CDR2 as SYDVKM. This CDR3 comprises 16 residues. Samples were assayed with immunoSEQ v3.0 at survey level. Each sample had sequencing targeting roughly 35,000-55,000 T-cell genomes. Libraries were prepared by immunoSEQ multiplex PCR; TCRdb keeps only in-frame clonotypes and omits some of them. Of some 14,000 clones in the sample, roughly 80% are singletons; the top ten hold roughly 15%. Worth noting for this clone: Its target is not known.

Sequences were derived from unsorted PBMCs, sampled 1.8 years before starting antiretroviral therapy. The origin of this receptor is a woman aged 40 to 50 with HIV. The V and J genes are TRBV28 and TRBJ2-3; weak D call: TRBD1 (6 bases). The CDR3, as DNA: TGTGCCAGCAGCTACACGGCGACGCAGGGGTCAGATACGCAGTATTTT. Its translation is CASSYTATQGSDTQYF.